This T cell receptor (beta chain) was sequenced for a study of T cell responses to AZD1222 COVID-19 vaccine. V was pared by 5 bases and J by 7 bases, with 9 bases of the junction left unmatched. This CDR3 region has 15 residues. The germline CDR1 and CDR2 sequences are MNHEY and SVGAGI. TCRdb keeps only in-frame clones here, not all; method: immunoSEQ multiplex PCR. This table has some 60,000 clones, 65% to 80% appearing once. This clone has just one count. Its matching antigen is unknown. Study-wide results and caveats: The CD4 TCRs associated with vaccination extended across spike and predominated at 160-218 and 743-854. White British donors predominated, females outnumbered males, and clonal diversity was possibly underestimated.

Second-dose intervals of approximately 4 or approximately 12 weeks were pooled. Source: peripheral blood, taken 28 days after the second AZD1222 dose. The receptor's source is an adult who received the AZD1222 COVID-19 vaccine. This sequence joins TRBV6-5 and TRBJ1-4, with 8 nucleotides matching TRBD1. The CDR3, as DNA: TGTGCCAGCAGTCCCGGGACAGGTCGTAGTGAAAAACTGTTTTTT. Protein: CASSPGTGRSEKLFF.